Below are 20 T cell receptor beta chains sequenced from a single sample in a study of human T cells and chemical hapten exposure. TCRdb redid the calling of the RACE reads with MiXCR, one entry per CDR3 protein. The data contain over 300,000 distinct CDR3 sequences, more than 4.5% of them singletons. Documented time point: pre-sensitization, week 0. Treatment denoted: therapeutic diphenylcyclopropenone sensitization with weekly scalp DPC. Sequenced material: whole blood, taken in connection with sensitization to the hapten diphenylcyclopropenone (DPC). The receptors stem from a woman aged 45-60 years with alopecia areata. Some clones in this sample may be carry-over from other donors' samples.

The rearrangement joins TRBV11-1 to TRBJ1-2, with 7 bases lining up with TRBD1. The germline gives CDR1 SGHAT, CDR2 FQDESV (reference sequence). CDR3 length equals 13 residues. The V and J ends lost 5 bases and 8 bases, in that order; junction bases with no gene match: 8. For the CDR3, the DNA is TGTGCCAGCAGCACCCAGACAGGGCGAGGCTACACCTTC. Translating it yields CASSTQTGRGYTF.

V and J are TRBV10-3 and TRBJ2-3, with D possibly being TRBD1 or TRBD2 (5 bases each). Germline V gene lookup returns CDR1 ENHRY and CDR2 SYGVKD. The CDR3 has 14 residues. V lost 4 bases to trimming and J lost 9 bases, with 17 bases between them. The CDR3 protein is CAISGARGEGTQYF. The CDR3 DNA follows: TGTGCCATCAGTGGGGCTAGGGGAGAAGGGACGCAGTATTTT.

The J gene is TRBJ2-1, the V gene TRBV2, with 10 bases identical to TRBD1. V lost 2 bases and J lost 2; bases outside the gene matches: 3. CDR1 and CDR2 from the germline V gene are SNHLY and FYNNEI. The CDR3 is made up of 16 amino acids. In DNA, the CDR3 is TGTGCCAGCAGTGAACCGGGACAGGGGACCTACAATGAGCAGTTCTTC. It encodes CASSEPGQGTYNEQFF.

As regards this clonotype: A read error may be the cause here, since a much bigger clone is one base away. Here the CDR3 reads CSVGLKTGAAYEQYF. The CDR3, as DNA: TGCAGCGTTGGGTTAAAAACAGGGGCGGCCTACGAGCAGTACTTC. This chain connects TRBV29-1 to TRBJ2-7; TRBD1 aligns across 7 bases. The V gene end was trimmed by 4 bases and the J gene end by 2 bases; junction bases not matched to a gene: 11. This CDR3 spans 15 amino acids. The germline V gene has CDR1 SQVTM and CDR2 ANQGSEA.

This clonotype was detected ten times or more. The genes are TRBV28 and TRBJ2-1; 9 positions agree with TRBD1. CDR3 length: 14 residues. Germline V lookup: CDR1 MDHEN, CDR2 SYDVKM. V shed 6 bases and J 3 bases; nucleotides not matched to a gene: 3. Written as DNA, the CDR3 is TGTGCCAGCAGCACAGGGGGCCTCTACAATGAGCAGTTCTTC. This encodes CASSTGGLYNEQFF. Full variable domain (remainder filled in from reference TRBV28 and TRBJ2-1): DVKVTQSSRYLVKRTGEKVFLECVQDMDHENMFWYRQDPGLGLRLIYFSYDVKMKEKGDIPEGYSVSREKKERFSLILESASTNQTSMYLCASSTGGLYNEQFFGPGTRLTVL.

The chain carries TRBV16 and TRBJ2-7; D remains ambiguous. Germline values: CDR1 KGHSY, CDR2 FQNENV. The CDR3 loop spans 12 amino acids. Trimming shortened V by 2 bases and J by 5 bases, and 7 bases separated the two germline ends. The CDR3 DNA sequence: TGTGCCAGCAGCCAAGGGTCCAACGAGCAGTACTTC. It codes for CASSQGSNEQYF.

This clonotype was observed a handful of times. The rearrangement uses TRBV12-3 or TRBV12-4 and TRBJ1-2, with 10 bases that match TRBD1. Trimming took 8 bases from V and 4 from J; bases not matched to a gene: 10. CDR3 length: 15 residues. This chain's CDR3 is CASPGPDRGLYGYTF. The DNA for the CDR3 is TGTGCCAGCCCCGGCCCCGACAGGGGGCTCTATGGCTACACCTTC.

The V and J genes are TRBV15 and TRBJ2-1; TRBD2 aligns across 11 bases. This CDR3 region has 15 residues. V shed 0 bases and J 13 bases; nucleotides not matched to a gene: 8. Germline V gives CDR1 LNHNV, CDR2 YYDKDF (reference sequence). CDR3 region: CATSRDKLAGVEQFF. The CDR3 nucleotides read TGTGCCACCAGCAGAGATAAACTAGCGGGGGTAGAACAGTTCTTC.

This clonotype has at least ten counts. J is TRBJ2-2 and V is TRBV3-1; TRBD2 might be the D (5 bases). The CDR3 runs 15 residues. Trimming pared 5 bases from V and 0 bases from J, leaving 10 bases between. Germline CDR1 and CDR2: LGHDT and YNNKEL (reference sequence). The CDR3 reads CASSRTGSNTGELFF. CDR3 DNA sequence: TGTGCCAGCAGCAGGACGGGATCGAACACCGGGGAGCTGTTTTTT. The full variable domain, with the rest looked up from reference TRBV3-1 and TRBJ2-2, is DTAVSQTPKYLVTQMGNDKSIKCEQNLGHDTMYWYKQDSKKFLKIMFSYNNKELIINETVPNRFSPKSPDKAHLNLHINSLELGDSAVYFCASSRTGSNTGELFFGEGSRLTVL.

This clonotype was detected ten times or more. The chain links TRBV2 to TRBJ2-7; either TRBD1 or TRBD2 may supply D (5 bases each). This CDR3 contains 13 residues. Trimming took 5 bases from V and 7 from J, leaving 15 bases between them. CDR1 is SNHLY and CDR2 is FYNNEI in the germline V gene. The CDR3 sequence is CASSFRDVGEQYF. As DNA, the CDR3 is TGTGCCAGCAGTTTCCGGGACGTTGGGGAGCAGTACTTC.

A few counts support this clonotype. The CDR3 is CASSLSQDNSPLHF. In DNA, the CDR3 is TGCGCCAGCAGCTTGTCACAGGACAATTCACCCCTCCACTTT. The rearrangement links TRBV5-1 to TRBJ1-6, with a weak D call TRBD1 (5 bases). CDR3 length: 14 amino acids. CDR1 and CDR2 (germline): SGHRS, YFSETQ. Trimming pared 1 base from V and 7 bases from J, leaving 9 bases between.

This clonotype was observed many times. In DNA form, the CDR3 reads TGTGCCAGCAGCGTAGCTGGGCAGGGAGATCGATATGGCTACACCTTC. Amino acids: CASSVAGQGDRYGYTF. This chain joins TRBV9 and TRBJ1-2, with D tentatively TRBD1 (5 bases). There are 16 residues in the CDR3. Germline V gives CDR1 SGDLS, CDR2 YYNGEE. The V end lost 0 bases, the J end lost 5 bases, and 17 bases lay between the germline ends.

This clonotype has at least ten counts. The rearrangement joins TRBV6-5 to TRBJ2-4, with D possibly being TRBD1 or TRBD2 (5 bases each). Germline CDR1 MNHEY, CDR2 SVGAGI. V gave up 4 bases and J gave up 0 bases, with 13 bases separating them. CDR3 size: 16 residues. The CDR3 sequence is CASSWGSDIAKNIQYF. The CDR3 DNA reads TGTGCCAGCAGTTGGGGGAGTGACATAGCCAAAAACATTCAGTACTTC.

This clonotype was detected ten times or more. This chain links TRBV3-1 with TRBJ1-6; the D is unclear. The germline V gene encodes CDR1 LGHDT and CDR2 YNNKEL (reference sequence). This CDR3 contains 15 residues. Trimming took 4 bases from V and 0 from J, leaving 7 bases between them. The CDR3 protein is CASSPGISYNSPLHF. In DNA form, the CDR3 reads TGTGCCAGCAGCCCCGGGATCTCCTATAATTCACCCCTCCACTTT.

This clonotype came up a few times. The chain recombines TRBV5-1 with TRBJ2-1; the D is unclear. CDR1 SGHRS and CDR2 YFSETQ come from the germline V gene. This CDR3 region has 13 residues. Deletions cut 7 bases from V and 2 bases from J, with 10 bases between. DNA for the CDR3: TGCGCCAGCGGCGACTTCACCTACAATGAGCAGTTCTTC. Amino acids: CASGDFTYNEQFF.

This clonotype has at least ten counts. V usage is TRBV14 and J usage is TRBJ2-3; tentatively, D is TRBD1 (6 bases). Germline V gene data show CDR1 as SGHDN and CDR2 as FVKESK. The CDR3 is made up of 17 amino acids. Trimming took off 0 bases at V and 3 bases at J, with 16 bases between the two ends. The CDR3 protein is CASSQDWQGPRTDTQYF. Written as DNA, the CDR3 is TGTGCCAGCAGCCAAGACTGGCAGGGGCCTAGAACAGATACGCAGTATTTT.

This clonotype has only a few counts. The DNA for the CDR3 is TGCGCCAGCAGCTCGGACCTGGGGAATGAGCAGTTCTTC. Translated, it gives CASSSDLGNEQFF. This chain joins TRBV5-1 and TRBJ2-1; no reliable D call. CDR1 is SGHRS and CDR2 is YFSETQ in the germline V gene. Trimming took off 3 bases at V and 7 bases at J, with 11 bases between the two ends. This CDR3 is 13 amino acids long.

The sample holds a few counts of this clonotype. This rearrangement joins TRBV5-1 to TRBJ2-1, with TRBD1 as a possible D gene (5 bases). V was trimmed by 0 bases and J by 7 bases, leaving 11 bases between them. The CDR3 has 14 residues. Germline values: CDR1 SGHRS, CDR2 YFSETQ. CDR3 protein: CASSLGGPVNEQFF. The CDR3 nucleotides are TGCGCCAGCAGCTTGGGGGGCCCCGTAAATGAGCAGTTCTTC.

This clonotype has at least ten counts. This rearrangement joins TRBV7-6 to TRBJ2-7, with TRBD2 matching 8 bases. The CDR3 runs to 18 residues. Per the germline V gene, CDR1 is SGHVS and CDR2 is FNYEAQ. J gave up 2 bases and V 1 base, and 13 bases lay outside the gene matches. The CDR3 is CASSLDLGAGGPPYEQYF. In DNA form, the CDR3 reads TGTGCCAGCAGCTTAGATCTGGGGGCGGGAGGTCCCCCCTACGAGCAGTACTTC.

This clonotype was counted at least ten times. The CDR3 reads CATSRDLRLAGKAGANVLTF. CDR3 nucleotides: TGTGCCACCAGCAGAGATCTTAGACTAGCGGGAAAGGCCGGGGCCAACGTCCTGACTTTC. The chain uses TRBV15 and TRBJ2-6; TRBD2 matches at 11 bases. The CDR3 extends over 20 amino acids. The ends lost 0 bases at V and 4 bases at J; junction bases unmatched: 11. The germline gives CDR1 LNHNV, CDR2 YYDKDF (reference sequence). Based on the CDR3 plus reference TRBV15 and TRBJ2-6, the full variable domain is DAMVIQNPRYQVTQFGKPVTLSCSQTLNHNVMYWYQQKSSQAPKLLFHYYDKDFNNEADTPDNFQSRRPNTSFCFLDIRSPGLGDTAMYLCATSRDLRLAGKAGANVLTFGAGSRLTVL.